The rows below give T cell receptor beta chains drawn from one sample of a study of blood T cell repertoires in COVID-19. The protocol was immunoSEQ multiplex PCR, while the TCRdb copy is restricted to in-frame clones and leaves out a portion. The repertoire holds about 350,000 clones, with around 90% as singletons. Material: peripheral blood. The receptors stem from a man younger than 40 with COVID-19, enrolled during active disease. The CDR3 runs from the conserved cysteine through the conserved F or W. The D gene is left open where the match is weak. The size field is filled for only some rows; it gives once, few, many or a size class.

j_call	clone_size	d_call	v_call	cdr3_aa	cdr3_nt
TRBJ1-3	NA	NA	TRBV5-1	CASSFTGTPVPRNTIYF	TGCGCCAGCAGCTTCACAGGGACACCCGTTCCTCGAAACACCATATATTTT
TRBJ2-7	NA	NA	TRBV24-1	CATSGDTEHPYEQYF	TGTGCCACCAGTGGGGACACAGAGCACCCCTACGAGCAGTACTTC
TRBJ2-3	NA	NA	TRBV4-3	CASSQDGGRTDTQYF	TGCGCCAGCAGCCAAGATGGAGGACGCACAGATACGCAGTATTTT
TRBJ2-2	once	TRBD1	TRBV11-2	CASSLDRGTGELFF	TGTGCCAGCAGCCTGGACAGGGGTACCGGGGAGCTGTTTTTT
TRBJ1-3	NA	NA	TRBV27	CASRGTASGNTIYF	TGTGCCAGCAGGGGGACTGCCTCTGGAAACACCATATATTTT
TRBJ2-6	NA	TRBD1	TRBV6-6	CASSRQGALAGANVLTF	TGTGCCAGCAGTCGCCAGGGGGCCTTGGCTGGGGCCAACGTCCTGACTTTC
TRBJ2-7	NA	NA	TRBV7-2	CASSLIGTGTSIYEQYF	TGTGCCAGCAGCTTAATCGGAACCGGGACATCGATCTACGAGCAGTACTTC
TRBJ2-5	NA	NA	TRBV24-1	CATSHIFPAGVAETQYF	TGTGCCACCAGTCATATTTTCCCCGCCGGGGTAGCAGAGACCCAGTACTTC
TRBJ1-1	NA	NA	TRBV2	CASRLGQNTEAFF	TGTGCCAGTCGATTGGGACAGAACACTGAAGCTTTCTTT
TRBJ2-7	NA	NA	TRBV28	CASSKQPNEQYF	TGTGCCAGCAGTAAACAGCCCAACGAGCAGTACTTC
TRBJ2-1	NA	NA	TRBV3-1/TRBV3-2	CASSQFRSLYNEQFF	TGTGCCAGCAGCCAATTCCGGTCTCTCTACAATGAGCAGTTCTTC
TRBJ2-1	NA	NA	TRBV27	CASSLVVSSYNEQFF	TGTGCCAGCAGTTTAGTGGTTAGCTCCTACAATGAGCAGTTCTTC
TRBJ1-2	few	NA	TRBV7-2	CASSLALPFLDTTYGYTF	TGTGCCAGCAGCTTAGCGTTACCATTCTTGGACACCACGTATGGCTACACCTTC
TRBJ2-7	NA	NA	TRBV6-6	CASSYDTSYEQYF	TGTGCCAGCAGTTATGACACCTCCTACGAGCAGTACTTC
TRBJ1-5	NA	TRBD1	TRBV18	CASSPGSGGSRQPQHF	TGTGCCAGCTCACCAGGGTCAGGGGGAAGTCGTCAGCCCCAGCATTTT
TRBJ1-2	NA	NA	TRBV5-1	CASSQQGSPPVDTF	TGCGCCAGCAGCCAACAGGGCTCACCCCCCGTAGACACCTTC
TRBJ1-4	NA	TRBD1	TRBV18	CASSPPWGQGEKLFF	TGTGCCAGCTCCCCCCCTTGGGGACAGGGAGAAAAACTGTTTTTT
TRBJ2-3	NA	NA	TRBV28	CASSRPFASTDTQYF	TGTGCCAGCAGTCGCCCCTTTGCGAGCACAGATACGCAGTATTTT
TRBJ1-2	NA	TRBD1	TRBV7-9	CASSSHTGGGGNYGYTF	TGTGCCAGCAGTTCCCATACAGGGGGTGGAGGGAACTATGGCTACACCTTC
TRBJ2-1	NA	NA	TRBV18	CASSYSNRGGGFF	TGTGCCAGCTCATATTCCAACAGGGGAGGTGGGTTCTTC
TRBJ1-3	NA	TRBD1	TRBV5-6	CASSLVGRGRFTGNTIYF	TGTGCCAGCAGCTTGGTCGGCAGGGGGCGATTCACTGGAAACACCATATATTTT
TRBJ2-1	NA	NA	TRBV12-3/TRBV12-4	CASSTVDEQFF	TGTGCCAGCAGTACAGTGGATGAGCAGTTCTTC
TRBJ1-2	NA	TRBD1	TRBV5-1	CASSLRPGQANYGYTF	TGCGCCAGCAGCTTAAGACCGGGACAGGCTAACTATGGCTACACCTTC
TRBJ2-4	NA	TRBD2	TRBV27	CASSLTSEGNIQYF	TGTGCCAGCAGTCTCACTAGCGAGGGAAACATTCAGTACTTC
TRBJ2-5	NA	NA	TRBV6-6	CASSRTSGWDTLGRETQYF	TGTGCCAGCAGCCGAACCTCCGGGTGGGACACCCTAGGGCGAGAGACCCAGTACTTC
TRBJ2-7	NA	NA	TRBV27	CASSSSQGWAYEQYF	TGTGCCAGCAGTTCTTCACAGGGATGGGCCTACGAGCAGTACTTC
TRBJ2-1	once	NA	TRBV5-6	CASSLSEHEQFF	TGTGCCAGCAGCTTGTCAGAACATGAGCAGTTCTTC
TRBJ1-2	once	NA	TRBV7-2	CASSLGTTSRYTF	TGTGCCAGCAGCTTGGGGACAACTTCCCGCTACACCTTC
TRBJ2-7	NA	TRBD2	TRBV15	CATSRDETSGSFYF	TGTGCCACCAGCAGAGATGAGACTAGCGGGAGTTTTTACTTC
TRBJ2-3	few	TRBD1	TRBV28	CASSVDRVTGDTQYF	TGTGCCAGCAGTGTCGACAGGGTGACCGGAGATACGCAGTATTTT
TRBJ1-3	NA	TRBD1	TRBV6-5	CASSYSVRGYGNTIYF	TGTGCCAGCAGTTACTCTGTCAGGGGGTACGGAAACACCATATATTTT
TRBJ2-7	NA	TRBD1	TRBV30	CAWSRSTGNTYEQYF	TGTGCCTGGAGCCGCTCGACAGGGAACACCTACGAGCAGTACTTC
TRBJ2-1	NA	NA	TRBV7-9	CASSPVNEQFF	TGTGCCAGCAGCCCGGTAAATGAGCAGTTCTTC
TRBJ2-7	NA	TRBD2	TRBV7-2	CASSPSGGVGYEQYF	TGTGCCAGCAGCCCGAGCGGGGGGGTCGGCTACGAGCAGTACTTC
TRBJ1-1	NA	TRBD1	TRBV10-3	CAIRPGTGASPLGGTEAFF	TGTGCCATCAGGCCCGGGACAGGGGCCAGCCCCCTGGGGGGCACTGAAGCTTTCTTT
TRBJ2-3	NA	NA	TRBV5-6	CASSLDYKGPDTQYF	TGTGCCAGCAGCTTGGATTATAAGGGGCCAGATACGCAGTATTTT
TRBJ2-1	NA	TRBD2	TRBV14	CASSQEGTILEQFF	TGTGCCAGCAGCCAAGAAGGGACTATCCTTGAGCAGTTCTTC
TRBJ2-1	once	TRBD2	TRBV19	CASSTPRGGTSGSRSYNEQFF	TGTGCCAGTAGTACGCCCCGAGGGGGGACTAGCGGGAGTCGTAGCTACAATGAGCAGTTCTTC
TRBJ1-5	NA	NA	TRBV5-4	CASSLARSGPFIQPQHF	TGTGCCAGCAGCTTGGCCAGGTCAGGGCCTTTCATTCAGCCCCAGCATTTT
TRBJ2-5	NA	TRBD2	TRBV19	CASSSSTGAGTRETQYF	TGTGCCAGTAGTTCCTCTACGGGAGCGGGAACTAGGGAGACCCAGTACTTC
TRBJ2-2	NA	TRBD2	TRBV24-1	CATSDRGLAGGPAGELFF	TGTGCCACCAGTGACCGCGGACTAGCGGGAGGCCCGGCCGGGGAGCTGTTTTTT
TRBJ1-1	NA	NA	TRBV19	CASSSMRTEAFF	TGTGCCAGTAGTTCCATGAGGACTGAAGCTTTCTTT
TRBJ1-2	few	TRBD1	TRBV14	CASSHDRGYGYTF	TGTGCCAGCAGCCACGACAGGGGCTATGGCTACACCTTC